These 26 T cell receptor beta chains originate from one sample sequenced in a study of sequential checkpoint blockade in melanoma. Treatment indicated: randomized to nivolumab then ipilimumab (arm A) or the reverse (arm B). Only in-frame clones appear in the TCRdb table, and some are missing; sequencing was by immunoSEQ multiplex PCR. This sample has approximately 37,000 clones, with about 83% found just once. Sequenced here: CD8+ T cells sorted from blood (inferred from file names), sampled from a patient given nivolumab and ipilimumab in sequence. The receptors come from a human donor with melanoma.

The chain carries TRBV18 and TRBJ2-1; 12 bases agree with TRBD2. Looked up from germline, CDR1 is KGHSH and CDR2 is LQKENI. With V trimmed by 7 bases and J by 7 bases, 8 bases remained unmatched. The CDR3 is 15 residues long. The CDR3 coding sequence is TGTGCCAGCTGGCCTAGCGGGGGGGCCTTGAATGAGCAGTTCTTC. Its protein is CASWPSGGALNEQFF.

Here the CDR3 DNA reads TGCGCCAGCAGGGGGGATGGGACTAACTACAATGAGCAGTTCTTC. Translation: CASRGDGTNYNEQFF. The J gene is TRBJ2-1, the V gene TRBV5-1, with 7 bases that match TRBD2. J was trimmed by 3 bases and V by 5 bases; bases with no gene match: 8. The CDR3 is 15 residues long. Germline-derived CDR1 and CDR2 are SGHRS and YFSETQ. Full variable domain (missing parts from reference TRBV5-1 and TRBJ2-1): KAGVTQTPRYLIKTRGQQVTLSCSPISGHRSVSWYQQTPGQGLQFLFEYFSETQRNKGNFPGRFSGRQFSNSRSEMNVSTLELGDSALYLCASRGDGTNYNEQFFGPGTRLTVL.

The gene calls are TRBV7-9 and TRBJ2-5; 9 nucleotides align to TRBD1. The J call may not be correct, given that the DNA end is closer to TRBJ2-7. The CDR3 has 12 residues. The germline gives CDR1 SEHNR, CDR2 FQNEAQ (reference sequence). CDR3 residues: CASTGDRDEQYF. The DNA of the CDR3 is TGTGCCAGCACCGGGGACAGGGACGAGCAGTACTTC.

The chain is built from TRBV9 and TRBJ2-1; D perhaps matches TRBD2 (5 bases). Germline V gene data show CDR1 as SGDLS and CDR2 as YYNGEE. The ends were cut back, 0 bases at V and 2 bases at J, with 12 bases in the middle. The CDR3 runs to 16 residues. CDR3 in DNA: TGTGCCAGCAGCGTAGATGAACTAGGAGCCTACAATGAGCAGTTCTTC. This translates into CASSVDELGAYNEQFF.

This chain joins TRBV7-6 and TRBJ2-1; D perhaps matches TRBD2 (5 bases). Germline CDR1 is SGHVS and CDR2 is FNYEAQ. This CDR3 spans 13 amino acids. Trimming pared 5 bases from V and 3 bases from J, leaving 8 bases between. For the CDR3, the DNA is TGTGCCAGCAGCAACCGGGACTACAATGAGCAGTTCTTC. Its translation: CASSNRDYNEQFF. Looking up the rest from reference TRBV7-6 and TRBJ2-1 gives the full variable domain: GAGVSQSPRYKVTKRGQDVALRCDPISGHVSLYWYRQALGQGPEFLTYFNYEAQQDKSGLPNDRFSAERPEGSISTLTIQRTEQRDSAMYRCASSNRDYNEQFFGPGTRLTVL.

This chain joins TRBV6-1 and TRBJ1-4, with TRBD1 matching 8 bases. This CDR3 has 17 residues. The V and J ends lost 2 bases and 3 bases, in that order; junction bases with no gene match: 8. Germline CDR1 MNHNS, CDR2 SASEGT. The CDR3, as DNA: TGTGCCAGCAGTGAATCCAACGACAGGGGAGCTAATGAAAAACTGTTTTTT. Amino acid sequence: CASSESNDRGANEKLFF.

J is TRBJ1-2 and V is TRBV4-1; 7 bases map to TRBD1. The trim removed 0 bases at V and 2 bases at J, leaving 0 bases unmatched. CDR3 size: 14 residues. CDR1 MGHRA and CDR2 YSYEKL come from the germline V gene. The CDR3: CASSQDRGNYGYTF. CDR3 sequence (DNA): TGCGCCAGCAGCCAAGACAGGGGGAACTATGGCTACACCTTC.

The rearrangement links TRBV7-9 to TRBJ2-1, with 9 bases matching TRBD2. V was clipped by 1 base and J by 13 bases; unmatched bases: 2. Per the germline V gene, CDR1 is SEHNR and CDR2 is FQNEAQ (reference sequence). The CDR3 length is 12 residues. CDR3 in DNA: TGTGCCAGCAGCTTAGGCCTAGCGGGACAGTTCTTC. Translation gives CASSLGLAGQFF.

CDR3 loop: CASTSGTRAYNEQFF. As DNA, the CDR3 is TGTGCCAGCACCTCAGGGACAAGAGCTTACAATGAGCAGTTCTTC. J is TRBJ2-1 and V is TRBV27; a possible D gene is TRBD1 (6 bases). This CDR3 contains 15 residues. From germline, CDR1 is MNHEY and CDR2 SMNVEV (reference sequence). Trimming left V 7 bases short and J 4 bases short, with 17 bases between.

The chain uses TRBV19 and TRBJ2-1; 13 bases are shared with TRBD2. The length of the CDR3 is 18 residues. Germline V gene data show CDR1 as LNHDA and CDR2 as SQIVND (reference sequence). V trimming: 6 bases; J trimming: 0 bases; junction bases outside the gene matches: 8. CDR3 sequence: CASSLGLAGESSYNEQFF. The DNA of the CDR3 is TGTGCCAGTAGCCTAGGACTAGCGGGGGAAAGCTCCTACAATGAGCAGTTCTTC.

The chain has TRBV4-1 and TRBJ1-5; D unclear. This CDR3 is 15 amino acids long. Germline V CDR1 and CDR2: MGHRA, YSYEKL. V lost 4 bases and J lost 0, with 10 bases in between. DNA of the CDR3: TGCGCCAGCAGCCCCTCTCGCAGTAGCAATCAGCCCCAGCATTTT. This translates into CASSPSRSSNQPQHF.

This clone was recorded once. This chain uses TRBV4-1 with TRBJ2-7; TRBD1 might be the D (6 bases). V lost 5 bases and J 3 bases, leaving 11 bases between the germline ends. There are 13 residues in the CDR3. In germline, CDR1 is MGHRA, CDR2 YSYEKL. This CDR3 is CASSYSQGYEQYF. The CDR3 DNA sequence: TGCGCCAGCAGCTACTCACAGGGCTACGAGCAGTACTTC.

The chain has TRBV4-1 and TRBJ1-5, with 7 bases matching TRBD1. There are 17 residues in the CDR3. Losses at the gene ends were 0 bases for V and 4 bases for J; bases not matched to a gene: 9. Germline V lookup: CDR1 MGHRA, CDR2 YSYEKL. The CDR3 sequence is CASSQERSGGTNQPQHF. The CDR3 coding sequence is TGCGCCAGCAGCCAAGAGAGATCAGGGGGGACTAATCAGCCCCAGCATTTT.

The chain joins TRBV6-1 to TRBJ2-7; D uncertain. Germline-derived CDR1 and CDR2 are MNHNS and SASEGT. Trimming left V 1 base short and J 2 bases short, with 9 bases between. This CDR3 spans 14 amino acids. CDR3 nucleotides: TGTGCCAGCAGTGAAGAGGCCGACACCTACGAGCAGTACTTC. Amino acid sequence: CASSEEADTYEQYF.

The V and J genes are TRBV7-9 and TRBJ1-5; D may be TRBD1 (5 bases). The CDR3 has 17 amino acids. V gave up 4 bases and J gave up 7 bases, with 23 bases separating them. Germline CDR1 SEHNR, CDR2 FQNEAQ (reference sequence). The CDR3 bases are TGTGCCAGCAGCTCCTACGCCGGGGACTTCGAGGGGCAGCCCCAGCATTTT. It is translated as CASSSYAGDFEGQPQHF.

The chain uses TRBV27 and TRBJ2-7, with 10 nucleotides matching TRBD2. V was clipped by 7 bases and J by 5 bases; unmatched bases: 11. Germline loops: CDR1 MNHEY, CDR2 SMNVEV (reference sequence). The CDR3 sequence is 15 residues long. The CDR3: CASTLAGASYDEQYF. CDR3 nucleotide sequence: TGTGCCAGCACCCTAGCGGGAGCTTCTTACGACGAGCAGTACTTC.

This chain uses TRBV9 with TRBJ2-7, with a possible D match to TRBD1 (6 bases). The CDR3 loop spans 14 amino acids. V gave up 3 bases and J gave up 5 bases, with 15 bases separating them. Per the germline V gene, CDR1 is SGDLS and CDR2 is YYNGEE. The CDR3 reads CASSAPGGGHEQYF. The CDR3 DNA is TGTGCCAGCAGCGCTCCTGGGGGCGGGCACGAGCAGTACTTC. Full variable domain (remainder filled in from reference TRBV9 and TRBJ2-7): DSGVTQTPKHLITATGQRVTLRCSPRSGDLSVYWYQQSLDQGLQFLIQYYNGEERAKGNILERFSAQQFPDLHSELNLSSLELGDSALYFCASSAPGGGHEQYFGPGTRLTVT.

The rearrangement joins TRBV7-9 to TRBJ2-7; D remains unclear. The CDR3 extends over 13 amino acids. Trimming left V 5 bases short and J 4 bases short, with 12 bases between. In germline, CDR1 is SEHNR, CDR2 FQNEAQ (reference sequence). CDR3: CASSPAARYEQYF. The CDR3 DNA reads TGTGCCAGCAGCCCGGCGGCCAGATACGAGCAGTACTTC.

The chain is built from TRBV12-5 and TRBJ2-3; D may be TRBD2 (5 bases). The CDR3 contains 17 residues. V was pared by 3 bases and J by 2 bases, with 18 bases between. In germline, CDR1 is LGHNT, CDR2 FRNRAP. In DNA, the CDR3 is TGTGCTAGTGGTTTCTTCCCGGACTCCGAGTCCACAGATACGCAGTATTTT. Its protein is CASGFFPDSESTDTQYF.

The rearrangement joins TRBV19 to TRBJ1-1; 8 nucleotides match TRBD1. Germline V gene data show CDR1 as LNHDA and CDR2 as SQIVND (reference sequence). J was trimmed by 5 bases and V by 3 bases; bases with no gene match: 8. CDR3 length: 15 residues. Here the CDR3 reads CASSMGQEGGTEAFF. DNA of the CDR3: TGTGCCAGTAGTATGGGACAGGAAGGGGGGACTGAAGCTTTCTTT.

The chain joins TRBV28 to TRBJ2-2, with D tentatively TRBD2 (6 bases). The V end was cut by 2 bases, the J end by 7 bases, with 11 bases between. The CDR3 length is 14 residues. Germline-derived CDR1 and CDR2 are MDHEN and SYDVKM. As DNA, the CDR3 is TGTGCCAGCAGTTTAGGGACTGAGTTCGGGGAGCTGTTTTTT. This encodes CASSLGTEFGELFF.

This clone appeared a single time. The CDR3 DNA is TGTGCCAGCAGTCCCCGTGAGGTCCCCGGGTACGAGCAGTACTTC. The encoded protein is CASSPREVPGYEQYF. The chain combines TRBV6-6 with TRBJ2-7, with D unclear. Trimming shortened V by 5 bases and J by 4 bases, and 18 bases separated the two germline ends. The CDR3 runs to 15 residues. Germline values: CDR1 MNHNY, CDR2 SVGAGI (reference sequence).

This chain joins TRBV4-1 and TRBJ2-5, with 7 bases matching TRBD1. This CDR3 has 16 amino acids. Trimming took 2 bases from V and 0 from J; bases not matched to a gene: 6. Germline CDR1 and CDR2: MGHRA and YSYEKL. Here the CDR3 DNA reads TGCGCCAGCAGCCAATTTACAGGGGTCTACCAAGAGACCCAGTACTTC. Protein: CASSQFTGVYQETQYF.

The chain uses TRBV2 and TRBJ2-7; 16 bases are a match to TRBD2. CDR3 length: 18 residues. The junction had 7 bases not matched to a gene; V was cut back by 4 bases and J by 1 base. Germline V lookup: CDR1 SNHLY, CDR2 FYNNEI. CDR3 in DNA: TGTGCCAGCAGTGTTACCGGGACTAGCGGGGGGGCGTCCTACGAGCAGTACTTC. As protein: CASSVTGTSGGASYEQYF.

The rearrangement joins TRBV6-1 to TRBJ1-3; possible D gene TRBD1, 5 bases. The length of the CDR3 is 14 residues. The germline V and J ends were trimmed by 8 bases and 0 bases, with 11 bases remaining between them. CDR1 MNHNS and CDR2 SASEGT come from the germline V gene. CDR3 region: CASSLGGSGNTIYF. DNA for the CDR3: TGTGCCAGCTCATTGGGGGGCTCTGGAAACACCATATATTTT.

This chain links TRBV4-1 with TRBJ2-6, with TRBD2 identical over 8 bases. The CDR3 has 16 amino acids. Germline CDR1 and CDR2: MGHRA and YSYEKL. J lost 3 bases, V lost 5 bases, and 6 bases had no gene match. The CDR3 DNA reads as TGCGCCAGCAGCACCCCAGGGACTAGTGGGGCCAACGTCCTGACTTTC. Its protein product is CASSTPGTSGANVLTF.